This T cell receptor (beta chain) was found in a study of T cells after yellow fever vaccination. Study-level findings and limits: After the booster, 96% of CD4 and more than 85% of CD8 primary-response clones were re-detected.

This clonotype was counted between two and nine times. Its cognate antigen is unknown. Each CDR3 protein is one row after TCRdb ran MiXCR on the 5' RACE reads. The data hold under 250,000 distinct CDR3 sequences, with less than 9% observed a single time. This CDR3 spans 15 amino acids. V lost 1 base, J lost 6 bases, and 6 bases stayed unmatched. The germline V gene has CDR1 LGHNA and CDR2 YNFKEQ. This chain links TRBV4-2 with TRBJ2-1, with 7 nucleotides matching TRBD2. The sequence came from a man aged 25-45 years who received the YFV17D yellow fever vaccine. The sample consisted of CD4+ T cells sorted from PBMCs, taken 15 days after the yellow fever booster vaccination. CDR3 nucleotide sequence: TGTGCCAGCAGCCAAGGGACTAGGTACGGCAATGAGCAGTTCTTC. Residues: CASSQGTRYGNEQFF.